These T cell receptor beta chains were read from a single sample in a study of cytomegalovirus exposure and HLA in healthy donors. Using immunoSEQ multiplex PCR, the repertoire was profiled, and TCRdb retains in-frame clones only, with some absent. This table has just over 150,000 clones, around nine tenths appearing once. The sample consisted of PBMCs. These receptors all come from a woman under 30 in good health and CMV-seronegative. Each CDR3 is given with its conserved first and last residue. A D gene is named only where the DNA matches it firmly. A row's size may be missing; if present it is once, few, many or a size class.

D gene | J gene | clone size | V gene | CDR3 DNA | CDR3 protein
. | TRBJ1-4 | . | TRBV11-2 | TGTGCCAGCAGCTTAGGAGGGGGTTTTAATGAAAAACTGTTTTTT | CASSLGGGFNEKLFF
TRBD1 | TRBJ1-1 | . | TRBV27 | TGTGCCAGCAGTCCTAGCGACAGGGGGATAATGAACACTGAAGCTTTCTTT | CASSPSDRGIMNTEAFF
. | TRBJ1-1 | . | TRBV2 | TGTGCCAGCAGTGAAGCCTACTTTTTGACTGAAGCTTTCTTT | CASSEAYFLTEAFF
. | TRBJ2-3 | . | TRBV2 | TGTGCCAGCAGTGATATGGTGGGGCGCACAGATACGCAGTATTTT | CASSDMVGRTDTQYF
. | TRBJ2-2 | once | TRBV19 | TGTGCCAGTAGTACAGGGGCGATTACCGGGGAGCTGTTTTTT | CASSTGAITGELFF
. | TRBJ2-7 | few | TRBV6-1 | TGTGCCAGCAGTTCTACCGGGACTGCCTCAGGCGAGCAGTACTTC | CASSSTGTASGEQYF
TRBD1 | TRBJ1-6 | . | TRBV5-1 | TGCGCCAGCAGCCTGGGACAGATGGACCTTAATTCACCCCTCCACTTT | CASSLGQMDLNSPLHF
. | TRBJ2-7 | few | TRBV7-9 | TGTGCCAGCAGCCGGGGGAGAGCCACCTACGAGCAGTACTTC | CASSRGRATYEQYF
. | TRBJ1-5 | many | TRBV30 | TGTGCCTGGAGTGTACGGGAGAATCAGCCCCAGCATTTT | CAWSVRENQPQHF
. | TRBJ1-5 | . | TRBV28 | TGTGCCAGCAGTTTAGGACAGAGGGATAATCAGCCCCAGCATTTT | CASSLGQRDNQPQHF
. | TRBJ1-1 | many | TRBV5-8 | TGTGCCAGCAGAAGTCGGGGAGGCGCTGAAGCTTTCTTT | CASRSRGGAEAFF
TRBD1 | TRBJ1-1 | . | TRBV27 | TGTGCCAGCAATTCTGACAGGGGCACTGAAGCTTTCTTT | CASNSDRGTEAFF
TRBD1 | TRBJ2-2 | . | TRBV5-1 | TGCGCCAGCAGCGGACAGGGGGCGGGCACCGGGGAGCTGTTTTTT | CASSGQGAGTGELFF
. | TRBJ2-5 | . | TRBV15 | TGTGCCACCAGCAGAGGACAGCAAGAGACCCAGTACTTC | CATSRGQQETQYF
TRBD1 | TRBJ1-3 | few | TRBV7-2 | TGTGCCAGCAGCGCCAGACAGGGGATGTCTGGAAACACCATATATTTT | CASSARQGMSGNTIYF
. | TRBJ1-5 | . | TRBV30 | TGTGCCTGGAGTGGGTCCGCGGATCAGCCCCAGCATTTT | CAWSGSADQPQHF
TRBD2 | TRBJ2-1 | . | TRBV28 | TGTGCCAGCAGCCCGACTAGCGGGGGGGCCTTAGGCAATGAGCAGTTCTTC | CASSPTSGGALGNEQFF
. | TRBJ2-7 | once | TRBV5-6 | TGTGCCAGCAGCTTGGACAGGGGAGGCTACGAGCAGTACTTC | CASSLDRGGYEQYF
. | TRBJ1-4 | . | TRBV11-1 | TGTGCCAGCAGCCCGCCCGGGGGTGAAAAACTGTTTTTT | CASSPPGGEKLFF
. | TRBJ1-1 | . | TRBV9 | TGTGCCAGCCGACAGATGAACACTGAAGCTTTCTTT | CASRQMNTEAFF
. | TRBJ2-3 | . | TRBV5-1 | TGCGCCAGCAGCTTGGCCCAAGATACGCAGTATTTT | CASSLAQDTQYF
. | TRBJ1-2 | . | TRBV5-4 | TGTGCCAGCAGCTTGGGGACGGGACTCCAGAACTATGGCTACACCTTC | CASSLGTGLQNYGYTF
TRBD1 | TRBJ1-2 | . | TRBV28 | TGTGCCAGCACCTCCCGACTCTCCGGGACAGGGGCCAGTCCTAACTATGGCTACACCTTC | CASTSRLSGTGASPNYGYTF
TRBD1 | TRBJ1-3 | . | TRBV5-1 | TGCGCCAGCAGCTTGGGTGGGACAGGGGCTCTCACCATATATTTT | CASSLGGTGALTIYF
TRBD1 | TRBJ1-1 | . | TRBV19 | TGTGCCAGTAGTATCAGGGGGGACAGGGGGCCAAGGACTGAAGCTTTCTTT | CASSIRGDRGPRTEAFF
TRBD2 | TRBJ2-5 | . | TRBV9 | TGTGCCAGCAGCGTAGGACTAGCGGGATCCTTGGGGGAGACCCAGTACTTC | CASSVGLAGSLGETQYF
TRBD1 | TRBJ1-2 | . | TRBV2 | TGTGCCAGCATACGGCAAGAGCTTAGACAGGGTGACACCTTC | CASIRQELRQGDTF
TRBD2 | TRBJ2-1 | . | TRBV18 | TGTGCCAGCTCACCATTGATAGCGGGAGACTCCTACAATGAGCAGTTCTTC | CASSPLIAGDSYNEQFF
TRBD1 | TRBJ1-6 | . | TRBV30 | TGTGCCTGGAGTGTACTGGGGACAGGGAGTTCACCCCTCCACTTT | CAWSVLGTGSSPLHF
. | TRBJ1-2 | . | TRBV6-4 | TGTGCCAGCAGTAGCCTGACAGATGATTATGGCTACACCTTC | CASSSLTDDYGYTF
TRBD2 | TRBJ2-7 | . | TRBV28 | TGTGCCAGCAGAGTAGCGGGGGGGCGGTACGAGCAGTACTTC | CASRVAGGRYEQYF
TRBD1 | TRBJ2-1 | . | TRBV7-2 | TGTGCCAGCAGCTTATCAGGGGGCGCGTACAATGAGCAGTTCTTC | CASSLSGGAYNEQFF
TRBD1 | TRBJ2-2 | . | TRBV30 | TGTGCCTGGTTACAGGGGGCGGGCGGGGAGCTGTTTTTT | CAWLQGAGGELFF
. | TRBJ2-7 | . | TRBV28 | TGTGCCAGCAGCCCCGCGGATGGTCGCTCCTACGAGCAGTACTTC | CASSPADGRSYEQYF
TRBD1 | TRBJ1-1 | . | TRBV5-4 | TGTGCCAGCAGCCTCGACAGGGTTGGCTCTGAAGCTTTCTTT | CASSLDRVGSEAFF
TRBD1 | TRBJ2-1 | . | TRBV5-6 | TGTGCCAGCAGCTTGACAGGGGGCGCCAATGAGCAGTTCTTC | CASSLTGGANEQFF
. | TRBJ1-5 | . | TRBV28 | TGTGCCAGCGTAAGAAGAGGTGGCAATCAGCCCCAGCATTTT | CASVRRGGNQPQHF
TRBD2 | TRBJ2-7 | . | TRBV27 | TGTGCCAGCAGTCCGGGACTAGTCGGGTACGAGCAGTACTTC | CASSPGLVGYEQYF
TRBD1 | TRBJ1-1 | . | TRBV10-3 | TGTGCCATCAGTGAAAGATTAGGGACAGGCGAAGCTTTCTTT | CAISERLGTGEAFF
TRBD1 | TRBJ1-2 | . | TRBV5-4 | TGTGCCAGCAGCTCCGGGACAGGGGACTATGGCTACACCTTC | CASSSGTGDYGYTF
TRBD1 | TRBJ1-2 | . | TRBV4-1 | TGCGCCAGCAGCCAACCGACAGGGCGCAACTATGGCTACACCTTC | CASSQPTGRNYGYTF
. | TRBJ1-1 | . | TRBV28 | TGTGCCAGCAGTTTTTACAGGGAATTGAACACTGAAGCTTTCTTT | CASSFYRELNTEAFF
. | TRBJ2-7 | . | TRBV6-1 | TGTGCCAGCAGTGGTTTGGGGCAGGGGTTCTACGAGCAGTACTTC | CASSGLGQGFYEQYF
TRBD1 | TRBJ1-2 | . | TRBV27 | TGTGCCAGCAGTTTAGGGGACAGGGTGGGCTACACCTTC | CASSLGDRVGYTF